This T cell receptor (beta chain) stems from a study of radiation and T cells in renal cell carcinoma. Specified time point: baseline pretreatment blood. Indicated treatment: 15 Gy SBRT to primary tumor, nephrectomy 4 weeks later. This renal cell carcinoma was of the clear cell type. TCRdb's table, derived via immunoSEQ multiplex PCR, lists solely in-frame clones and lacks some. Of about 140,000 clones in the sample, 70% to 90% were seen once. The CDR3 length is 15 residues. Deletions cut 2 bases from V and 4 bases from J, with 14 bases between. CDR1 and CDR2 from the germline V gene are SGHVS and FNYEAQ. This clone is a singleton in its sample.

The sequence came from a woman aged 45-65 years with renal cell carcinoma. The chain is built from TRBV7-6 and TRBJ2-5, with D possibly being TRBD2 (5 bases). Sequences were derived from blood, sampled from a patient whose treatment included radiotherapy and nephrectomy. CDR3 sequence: CASSLLFPEGETQYF. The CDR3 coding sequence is TGTGCCAGCAGCTTACTATTCCCCGAGGGAGAGACCCAGTACTTC. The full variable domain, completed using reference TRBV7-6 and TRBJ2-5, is GAGVSQSPRYKVTKRGQDVALRCDPISGHVSLYWYRQALGQGPEFLTYFNYEAQQDKSGLPNDRFSAERPEGSISTLTIQRTEQRDSAMYRCASSLLFPEGETQYFGPGTRLLVL.